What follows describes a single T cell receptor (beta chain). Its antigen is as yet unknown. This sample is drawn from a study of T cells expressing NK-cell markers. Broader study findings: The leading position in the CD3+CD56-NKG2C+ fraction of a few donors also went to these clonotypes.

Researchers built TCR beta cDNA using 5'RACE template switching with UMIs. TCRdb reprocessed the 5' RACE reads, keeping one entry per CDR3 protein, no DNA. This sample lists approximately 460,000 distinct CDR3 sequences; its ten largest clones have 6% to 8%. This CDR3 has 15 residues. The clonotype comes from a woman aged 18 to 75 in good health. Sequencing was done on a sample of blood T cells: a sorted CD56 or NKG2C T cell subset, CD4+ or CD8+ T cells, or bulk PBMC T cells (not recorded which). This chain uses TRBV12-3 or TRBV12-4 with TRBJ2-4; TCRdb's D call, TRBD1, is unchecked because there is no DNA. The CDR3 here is CASRIGGAGWNIQYF.